The present TCR beta chain was sequenced within a study of vaccination and CD4 T cells after COVID-19. Study-level information: Stimuli were overlapping spike peptide pools of SARS-CoV-2 and three common cold coronaviruses (HCoV-NL63, HCoV-OC43, HCoV-229E).

As to treatment: approximately 9-day PBMC culture with coronavirus spike peptide pools or control peptides (ViraFEST assay). This clonotype has only one observation. Its antigen remains unknown. The junction had 12 bases not matched to a gene; V was cut back by 6 bases and J by 6 bases. From germline, CDR1 is DFQATT and CDR2 SNEGSKA (reference sequence). The CDR3 runs to 16 residues. The assay that was used to sequence DNA from cultured CD4+ T cells was the Oncomine TCR Beta short-read assay. TCRdb passed the PCR reads through MiXCR, listing each CDR3 protein once. The repertoire includes 20,000 to 25,000 distinct CDR3 sequences, roughly two fifths of them detected once, and 4.5% to 5% sits in the top ten.

The sequence derives from a human donor who had recovered from COVID-19. This sequence joins TRBV20-1 and TRBJ2-4; 12 bases align to TRBD2. The material sequenced was CD4+ T cells from blood, cultured in vitro, taken before SARS-CoV-2 vaccination. The CDR3 coding sequence is TGCAGTGCCGAGGCCCTAGCGGGAGGGCCTGGAAACATTCAGTACTTC. Protein: CSAEALAGGPGNIQYF.